Listed here are 15 T cell receptor beta chains from one sample, sequenced in a study of early T cells in non-severe SARS-CoV-2 infection. One entry per CDR3 protein, called by TCRdb with MiXCR from the 5' RACE reads. The sample contains roughly 30,000 distinct CDR3 sequences, around 6.1% of which appear only once. This specimen consisted of whole blood, obtained at baseline. These receptors were taken from an adult who was a healthcare worker with PCR-confirmed SARS-CoV-2 infection or an uninfected control (not recorded which).

This clonotype has ten or more counts. This chain uses TRBV11-2 with TRBJ2-7, with D perhaps TRBD2 (5 bases). Germline CDR1 is SGHAT and CDR2 is FQNNGV. V lost 3 bases and J lost 1, with 10 bases in between. This CDR3 has 14 residues. DNA of the CDR3: TGTGCCAGCAGCTTCCGGGGTACATCCTACGAGCAGTACTTC. Its protein product is CASSFRGTSYEQYF.

This clonotype was seen ten or more times. The chain carries TRBV20-1 and TRBJ2-6, with a possible D match to TRBD1 (6 bases). Germline-derived CDR1 and CDR2 are DFQATT and SNEGSKA (reference sequence). V was cut by 1 base and J by 3 bases, with 7 bases left in between. The CDR3 length is 14 residues. CDR3 loop: CSARGGHGANVLTF. In DNA, the CDR3 is TGCAGTGCTAGAGGGGGGCATGGGGCCAACGTCCTGACTTTC.

The count of this clonotype is one. With a much larger clone just one base away, this may be a read error. V gene TRBV2 combines with J gene TRBJ2-7; D is undetermined. From germline, CDR1 is SNHLY and CDR2 FYNNEI. This CDR3 is built from 14 residues. The CDR3 protein is CASSLAWEVYVQYF. The CDR3 DNA sequence: TGTGCCAGCAGCCTCGCCTGGGAAGTCTACGTGCAGTACTTC.

The table lists this clonotype with many counts. The J gene is TRBJ2-1, the V gene TRBV11-2; 13 positions agree with TRBD2. The CDR3 runs to 15 residues. Trimming removed 1 base from V and 7 bases from J; junction bases left unmatched: 1. Germline V CDR1 and CDR2: SGHAT, FQNNGV. CDR3 sequence reads: CASSLGTSGSNEQFF. The CDR3 region has the DNA TGTGCCAGCAGCTTAGGGACTAGCGGGAGTAATGAGCAGTTCTTC.

This chain joins TRBV7-8 and TRBJ1-3, with D uncertain. The V end lost 2 bases, the J end lost 0 bases, and 14 bases lay between the germline ends. Germline CDR1 reads SGHVS; CDR2 reads FQNEAQ. The CDR3 has 17 amino acids. DNA for the CDR3: TGTGCCAGCAGCTTATTAGGCGGGTCCTTCTCTGGAAACACCATATATTTT. It yields the protein CASSLLGGSFSGNTIYF.

In its sample, this clonotype was seen a few times. The chain recombines TRBV5-1 with TRBJ2-5; D is unresolved. CDR1 is SGHRS and CDR2 is YFSETQ in the germline V gene. V was trimmed by 0 bases and J by 4 bases, leaving 10 bases between them. CDR3 length equals 14 residues. The CDR3 spells CASSLVWGGETQYF. In DNA, the CDR3 is TGCGCCAGCAGCTTGGTGTGGGGTGGAGAGACCCAGTACTTC.

This clonotype was observed many times. The chain couples TRBV3-1 to TRBJ2-7, with D uncertain. This CDR3 region has 15 residues. Trimming pared 2 bases from V and 0 bases from J, leaving 11 bases between. The V gene's germline CDR1 is LGHDT and CDR2 YNNKEL (reference sequence). The CDR3 DNA is TGTGCCAGCAGCCAACGTAGGACGGTCTCCTACGAGCAGTACTTC. The encoded protein is CASSQRRTVSYEQYF.

This clonotype was found many times. V and J are TRBV29-1 and TRBJ2-1; no reliable D call. Trimming took off 8 bases at V and 2 bases at J, with 7 bases between the two ends. This CDR3 has 11 amino acids. Germline lookup yields CDR1 SQVTM and CDR2 ANQGSEA. The CDR3 DNA follows: TGCAGCTGGACGGCCTACAATGAGCAGTTCTTC. Amino acid sequence: CSWTAYNEQFF.

This clonotype has ten or more counts. The V call is TRBV7-2, the J call TRBJ1-2; perhaps TRBD1 as D (5 bases). This CDR3 region has 15 residues. Germline lookup yields CDR1 SGHTA and CDR2 FQGNSA. Deletions cut 1 base from V and 7 bases from J, with 16 bases between. Written as DNA, the CDR3 is TGTGCCAGCAGCTTAGGCTCTCGCGGGGCATCTGGCTACACCTTC. Its translation is CASSLGSRGASGYTF.

In its sample, this clonotype was seen many times. The chain recombines TRBV9 with TRBJ2-3, with 7 positions matching TRBD2. Germline CDR1 SGDLS, CDR2 YYNGEE. V was clipped by 6 bases and J by 2 bases; unmatched bases: 9. The length of the CDR3 is 15 residues. The DNA of the CDR3 is TGTGCCAGCACCCTTTGGGGAGGGGTCACAGATACGCAGTATTTT. Its protein is CASTLWGGVTDTQYF.

This clonotype is deemed medium-sized. V gene TRBV7-8 combines with J gene TRBJ2-3; 12 bases line up with TRBD2. This CDR3 region has 20 residues. Trimming cost V 5 bases and J 6 bases; bases outside gene matches: 21. Per the germline V gene, CDR1 is SGHVS and CDR2 is FQNEAQ. The CDR3 DNA follows: TGTGCCAGCAGCATACGGGACACCTTCCCGGGACTAGCGGGTACGGATACGCAGTATTTT. Translation gives CASSIRDTFPGLAGTDTQYF.

At least ten counts were recorded for this clonotype. V and J are TRBV18 and TRBJ1-1, with D maybe TRBD1 (6 bases). Germline-derived CDR1 and CDR2 are KGHSH and LQKENI. V shed 4 bases and J shed 3 bases, with 21 bases lying between them. The CDR3 covers 17 residues. CDR3 sequence: CASSRDTGGMSDTEAFF. The CDR3 DNA follows: TGTGCCAGCTCACGGGACACCGGTGGGATGAGTGACACTGAAGCTTTCTTT. Full variable domain (rest looked up from reference TRBV18 and TRBJ1-1): NAGVMQNPRHLVRRRGQEARLRCSPMKGHSHVYWYRQLPEEGLKFMVYLQKENIIDESGMPKERFSAEFPKEGPSILRIQQVVRGDSAAYFCASSRDTGGMSDTEAFFGQGTRLTVV.

The rearrangement joins TRBV28 to TRBJ2-5, with unresolved D. The CDR3 consists of 13 residues. CDR1 and CDR2 from the germline V gene are MDHEN and SYDVKM. The V end lost 10 bases, the J end lost 3 bases, and 15 bases lay between the germline ends. CDR3 amino acids: CANTFLGKETQYF. Written as DNA, the CDR3 is TGTGCCAACACTTTCCTGGGAAAAGAGACCCAGTACTTC.

This clonotype was observed at least ten times. This chain joins TRBV19 and TRBJ1-1; 7 nucleotides line up with TRBD1. This CDR3 is 14 amino acids long. Germline CDR1 is LNHDA and CDR2 is SQIVND (reference sequence). J lost 5 bases, V lost 5 bases, and 8 bases had no gene match. CDR3 coding DNA: TGTGCCAGTAGTCCTAGGGGGCATGGAACTGAAGCTTTCTTT. Translation: CASSPRGHGTEAFF.

This clonotype was found many times. The V gene is TRBV18, the J gene TRBJ2-5, with D possibly matching TRBD1 (6 bases). The CDR3 runs to 14 residues. Germline values: CDR1 KGHSH, CDR2 LQKENI. Trimming left V 3 bases short and J 3 bases short, with 11 bases between. CDR3 sequence (DNA): TGTGCCAGCTCACCGCTGAACAGGGAAGAGACCCAGTACTTC. Its protein is CASSPLNREETQYF. Full variable domain (rest looked up from reference TRBV18 and TRBJ2-5): NAGVMQNPRHLVRRRGQEARLRCSPMKGHSHVYWYRQLPEEGLKFMVYLQKENIIDESGMPKERFSAEFPKEGPSILRIQQVVRGDSAAYFCASSPLNREETQYFGPGTRLLVL.